This T cell receptor (beta chain) was obtained from a study of blood T cell repertoires in COVID-19 (dated by TCRdb to 2020 to 2022). As for the study more broadly: Collaborator samples came from the United States, Italy and Spain and covered acute and convalescent phases of COVID-19. The prospective study material was composed of cDNA or gDNA derived from T cells, B-cell-depleted T cells, or PBMCs. Subjects who had been exposed to COVID-19, were actively infected with it, or had recovered from it provided the deeply sampled blood TCRbeta repertoires that made up the dataset. The repertoires were released in a freely available public database meant as a resource for research on the immune response to SARS-CoV-2. The samples were drawn from the first 160 participants of the ongoing ImmuneRACE study and from 1,254 subjects provided by 6 global collaborators. A de-identified subject ID, COVID-19 status, age in years and sex were almost always included in the sample metadata. Where available, HLA class I and class II types were taken from metadata supplied by the sample provider and were not determined by assay-based typing.

Clipping removes 3 bases from V and 3 bases from J, with 9 as the unmatched junction base count. CDR1 and CDR2 are read off the germline V gene (reference sequence) as GTSNPN and SVGIG. Counted from cysteine to phenylalanine, this CDR3 has 17 amino acids. Only the CDR3 region is kept as DNA, spanning 51 bases read in frame from base 1. TCRbeta CDR3 regions were amplified from genomic DNA using the immunoSEQ Assay, a bias-controlled multiplex PCR. On the study's bioinformatics: The number of nucleated cells in each sample was estimated from the amplification of reference gene primers within the assay. To quantify the absolute abundance of each unique TCRbeta CDR3 rearrangement, sequence reads were collapsed and filtered. For each sample, productive Simpson clonality was calculated by taking the square root of Simpson's diversity index across productive rearrangements. TCRdb took this table from immuneACCESS and kept in-frame rearrangements with V and J called. Such tables lack part of the clones; where checked against another copy, unresolved V genes explain under half of the gap, and the rest is unexplained. V and J calls and clone size are copied from that table; D and trimming were computed from the DNA. The sample data list some 320,000 clones, and about nine tenths of these were observed just once. The ten largest make up approximately 2.9% of the sample.

Enrolling through a virtual design, the prospective study's participants ranged in age from roughly 18 to 89 years and lived across about two dozen United States geographic areas. To assign participants to cohorts, the prospective study relied on clinical history that participants themselves reported in a screening survey and a study questionnaire. A participant counted as exposed if, within 2 weeks of entering the study, that participant had been in contact with someone who had a PCR-confirmed or clinician-diagnosed COVID-19 case. Mobile phlebotomists in the prospective study collected whole blood, serum and a nasopharyngeal or oropharyngeal swab from every participant. Over an approximately two-month period, participants in the prospective study had the option of providing additional blood draws and questionnaires. Before DNA extraction, prospective study blood samples were shipped either frozen or at room temperature.

Note on this clone: Its cognate antigen has yet to be identified. Base qualities were left out, and no much larger clone turns up one base away.

The paper as a whole reports these results and caveats: The amount of clinical and demographic metadata varied by source and participant and was provided uncurated.

Sequencing was carried out using PBMCs or T cells enriched from blood (not recorded which). This receptor was taken from a woman in her forties or fifties who had been exposed to COVID-19. The chain employs TRBV30 and TRBJ2-5; a stretch of 14 junction bases matches TRBD2. The CDR3 amino acid sequence is: CAWSLHPGLAGEETQYF. The nucleotide sequence is given as TGTGCCTGGAGCCTTCACCCGGGACTAGCGGGGGAAGAGACCCAGTACTTC. The full variable domain, with segments outside the CDR3 supplied by the reference TRBV30 and TRBJ2-5 proteins, appears as SQTIHQWPATLVQPVGSPLSLECTVEGTSNPNLYWYRQAAGRGLQLLFYSVGIGQISSEVPQNLSASRPQDRQFILSSKKLLLSDSGFYLCAWSLHPGLAGEETQYFGPGTRLLVL.